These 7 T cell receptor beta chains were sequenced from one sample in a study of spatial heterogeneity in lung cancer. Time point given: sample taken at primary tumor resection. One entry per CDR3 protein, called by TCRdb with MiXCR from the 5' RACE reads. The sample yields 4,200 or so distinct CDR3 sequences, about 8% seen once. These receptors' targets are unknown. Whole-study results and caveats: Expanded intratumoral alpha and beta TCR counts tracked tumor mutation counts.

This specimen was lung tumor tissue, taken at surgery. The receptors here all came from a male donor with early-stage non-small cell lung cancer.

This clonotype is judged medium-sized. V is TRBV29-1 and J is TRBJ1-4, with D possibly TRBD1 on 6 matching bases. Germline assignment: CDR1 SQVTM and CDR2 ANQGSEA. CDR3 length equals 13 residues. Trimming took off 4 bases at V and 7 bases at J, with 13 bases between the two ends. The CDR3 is CSVGVQGGEKLFF. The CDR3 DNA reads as TGCAGCGTTGGTGTACAGGGTGGTGAAAAACTGTTTTTT.

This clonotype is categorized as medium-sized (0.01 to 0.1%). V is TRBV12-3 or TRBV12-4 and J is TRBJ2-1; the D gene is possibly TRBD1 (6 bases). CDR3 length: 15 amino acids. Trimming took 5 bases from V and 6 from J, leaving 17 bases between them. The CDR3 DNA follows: TGTGCCAGCAGTCTATGGGGGCGTGGGGGCAATGAGCAGTTCTTC. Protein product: CASSLWGRGGNEQFF.

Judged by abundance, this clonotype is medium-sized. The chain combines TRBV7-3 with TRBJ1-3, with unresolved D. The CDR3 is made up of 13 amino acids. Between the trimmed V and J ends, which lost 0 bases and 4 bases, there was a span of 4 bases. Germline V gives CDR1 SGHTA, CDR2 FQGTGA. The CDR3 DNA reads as TGTGCCAGCAGCTTAACGCAAGGAAACACCATATATTTT. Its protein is CASSLTQGNTIYF.

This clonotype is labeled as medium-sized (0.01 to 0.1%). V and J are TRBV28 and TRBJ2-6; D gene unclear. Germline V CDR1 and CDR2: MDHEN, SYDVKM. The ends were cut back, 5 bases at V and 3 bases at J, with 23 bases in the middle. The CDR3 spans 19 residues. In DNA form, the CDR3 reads TGTGCCAGCAGTCCAGAGCTGATAGGGAACCCTAGTGGGGCCAACGTCCTGACTTTC. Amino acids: CASSPELIGNPSGANVLTF.

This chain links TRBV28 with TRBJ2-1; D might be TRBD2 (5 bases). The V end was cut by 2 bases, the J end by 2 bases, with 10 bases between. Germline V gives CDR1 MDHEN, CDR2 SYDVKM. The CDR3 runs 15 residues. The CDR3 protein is CASSLAGATYNEQFF. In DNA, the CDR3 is TGTGCCAGCAGTTTAGCGGGTGCTACCTACAATGAGCAGTTCTTC.

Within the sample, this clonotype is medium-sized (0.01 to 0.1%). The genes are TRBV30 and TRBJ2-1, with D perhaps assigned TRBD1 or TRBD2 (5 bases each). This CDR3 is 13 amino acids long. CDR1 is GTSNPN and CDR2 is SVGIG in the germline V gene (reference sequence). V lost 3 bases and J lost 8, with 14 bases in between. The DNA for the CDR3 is TGTGCCTGGAGCTTTCGAGGGGATGATGAGCAGTTCTTC. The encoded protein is CAWSFRGDDEQFF.

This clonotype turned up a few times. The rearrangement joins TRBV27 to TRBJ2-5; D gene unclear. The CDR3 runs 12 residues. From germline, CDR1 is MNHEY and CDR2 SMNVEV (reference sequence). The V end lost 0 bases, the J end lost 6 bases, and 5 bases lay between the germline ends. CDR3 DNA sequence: TGTGCCAGCAGTTTATCGAGGAAGACCCAGTACTTC. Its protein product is CASSLSRKTQYF.